This TCR beta chain derives from a study of cytomegalovirus exposure and HLA in healthy donors. PCR was performed using 60 Vbeta and 13 Jbeta primers. This table comes from immunoSEQ multiplex PCR, and its TCRdb copy is limited to in-frame clones, with some not included. The sample contains roughly 180,000 clones, roughly 9.5% of which appear only once. The germline V gene encodes CDR1 SGHKS and CDR2 YYEKEE (reference sequence). Trimming left V 3 bases short and J 0 bases short, with 7 bases between. This CDR3 has 13 residues. This clone was counted only a few times. This clonotype was sampled from a woman aged 25 to 39 in good health and CMV-seropositive. The specimen sequenced was PBMCs. The gene calls are TRBV5-5 and TRBJ2-7; the D is unclear. CDR3: CASSSWSSYEQYF. The CDR3 nucleotides are TGTGCCAGCAGCTCGTGGAGCTCCTACGAGCAGTACTTC.